This T cell receptor beta chain was sequenced during a study of memory CD4+ T cells and cytomegalovirus serostatus (dated by TCRdb to 2018 to 2020). Some background on the complete study: The cohort included about 33 healthy adults from Belgium, of whom 9 were CMV seropositive and roughly 25 were CMV seronegative. The study sequenced CD4+ memory TCRbeta repertoires of a Belgian cohort with known cytomegalovirus serostatus to replicate a published TCR-based CMV serostatus classifier. Overall study results and their limits: Only CD4+CD45RO+ memory cells were sequenced, in contrast to the original study, which included naive and memory CD4+ and CD8+ populations. For CMV serostatus prediction, a median bootstrapped AUC of 0.95 was reached with the original framework, and a median bootstrapped AUC of 0.91 was reached with a US-trained random forest. Of about 180 previously reported CMV-associated TCRbeta sequences, about 72 appeared in the CD4+ memory repertoires, each in one to five individuals. The results were interpreted as suggesting that the CMV-associated TCR signature is mostly present in the CD4+ memory repertoire. A median bootstrapped AUC of around 0.94 with a 95% CI of 0.76-1.00 was achieved on the Belgian cohort by the original-framework classifier.

The Quick-DNA Microprep Kit was used to extract genomic DNA from the sorted cells. Amplification of TCRbeta DNA was done with the immunoSEQ hsTCRbeta kit, following the protocol from the manufacturer. TCRbeta libraries were sequenced on an Illumina MiSeq instrument. In the authors' own workflow: Once out-of-frame sequences had been removed, a few million distinct TCRbeta sequences were left, which works out to an average of roughly 70,000 per individual. Each individual was scored according to the count of fewer than 200 previously reported CMV-associated TCRbeta sequences and the total productive distinct TCRbeta count. A beta-binomial model was reimplemented in Python, and scikit-learn random forests with default parameters were trained on data from the US cohort. Classifier performance on the Belgian cohort was summarized as median AUC with percentile confidence intervals calculated over 10,000 bootstrap iterations. The table was pulled from immuneACCESS by TCRdb, which kept in-frame rearrangements only. Such tables lose some clones; where checked, under half of the loss comes from unresolved V genes, and the rest has no known cause. The DNA gave D and trimming, while V, J and clone size come from that table. This sample lists approximately 45,000 clones; approximately 81% were detected once. Of the sample, 0.9% to 1.2% falls within the top ten clones.

V and J are truncated by 0 bases and 5 bases respectively, leaving an intervening sequence of 5 bases. Reading the germline V gene gives CDR1 SGHRS and CDR2 YFSETQ. Including cysteine and phenylalanine, the CDR3 has 12 amino acids. This entry keeps only the CDR3 DNA: 36 bases, framed from base 1. Single viable CD3+CD4+CD8-CD45RO+ cells were sorted as memory CD4+ T cells on a FACSAria II. To determine CMV serostatus, a Roche Elecsys assay was used that detects serum IgG against CMV pp150, pp28, p38 and p52. After thawing, total CD4+ T cells were enriched by positive selection with CD4 magnetic microbeads. The samples came from a different study that was designed specifically to examine the CD4+ T cell memory repertoire. Peripheral blood mononuclear cells were isolated and cryopreserved following standard operating procedures; serum was stored at -80 °C. CD3-PerCP (BW264/56), CD4-APC (RPA-T4), CD45RO-PE (UCHT1) and CD8-Pacific Orange (3B5) antibodies were used for staining, and non-viable cells were excluded with Sytox blue.

Of note for this clone: There is no known antigen for this receptor. No base-level quality is on record; no much larger clone is a single base apart.

Recombination joined TRBV5-1 with TRBJ2-5; TRBD2 is perhaps the D gene, given 5 matching bases. The source material was memory CD4+ T cells from blood. The sequence derives from an adult in good health and CMV-seronegative. The bases are TGCGCCAGCAGCTTGGGGAGGGAGACCCAGTACTTC. It codes for CASSLGRETQYF.